This TCR beta chain was profiled in a study of blood T cell repertoires in COVID-19. Generated by immunoSEQ multiplex PCR, the TCRdb table keeps only in-frame clones and is missing some. The repertoire has 470,000 or so clones, around 89% of them found once; the top ten carry roughly 4%. The V gene's germline CDR1 is GTSNPN and CDR2 SVGIG (reference sequence). With 3 bases clipped from V and 12 bases from J, the junction kept 11 bases outside the gene matches. The CDR3 has 14 amino acids. This TCR came from a woman younger than 45 with acute or convalescent COVID-19. The specimen sequenced was peripheral blood. This chain uses TRBV30 with TRBJ2-1; the match to TRBD2 covers 10 bases. DNA of the CDR3: TGTGCCTGGAGGGCTAGCGGGGGCCACAAGGGGCAGTTCTTC. Translated: CAWRASGGHKGQFF.